The clone carrying this T cell receptor (beta chain) was counted ten times or more. Its antigen is not identified. Treatment described: 10-day PBMC culture with coronavirus spike peptide pools or control peptides (ViraFEST assay). CD4+ T cells that had been cultured provided DNA sequenced with the Oncomine TCR Beta short-read assay. The template was genomic DNA from cultured CD4+ T cells. TCRdb re-called the PCR reads through MiXCR, storing one row per CDR3 protein. This table has about 9,000 distinct CDR3 sequences, about a fifth appearing once. This sample is part of a study of vaccination and CD4 T cells after COVID-19. Trimming removed 3 bases at V and 5 bases at J, with 4 bases between. This CDR3 spans 11 amino acids. The germline V gene has CDR1 SEHNR and CDR2 FQNEAQ (reference sequence).

The sequence came from a human donor who had recovered from COVID-19. V usage is TRBV7-9 and J usage is TRBJ2-5; D gene ambiguous. The specimen comprised CD4+ T cells from blood, cultured in vitro, sampled after SARS-CoV-2 vaccination. The CDR3 nucleotides read TGTGCCAGCAGCTTTTACGAGACCCAGTACTTC. Translated: CASSFYETQYF.